The sequence of this T cell receptor beta chain was determined in a study of precursors of human CD4 cytotoxic T cells (dated by TCRdb to 2017 to 2018). A note on the overall study: In total, CD4+ memory subsets from 14 to 15 donors went into the bulk TCR-seq analysis. Sequences for both the TCRalpha and TCRbeta chains came out of the TCR-seq analysis of about 14 donors (table S7). Overall results and qualifications from the work: The limitation that the direction of differentiation between precursor and effector cells cannot be definitively established by a human observational design was noted by the authors. Only 13 of the 14 donors were included in some bulk TCR-seq comparisons, suggesting that not every subset was available for every donor. A larger fraction of IL-7Rhigh TEMRA clonotypes than of TEM or TCM clonotypes was made up of expanded effector clonotypes. Compared with the TCM and TEM subsets, the IL-7Rhigh and IL-7R- TEMRA subsets had more restricted TCR repertoires, marked by lower diversity and more expanded clonotypes.

Relative to germline, V is 4 bases shorter and J is 4 bases shorter, with 14 bases between their ends. From a lookup of the germline V gene, CDR1 and CDR2 are SGHTA and FQGNSA. The CDR3 runs 14 residues from the cysteine to the phenylalanine. The retained sequence is limited to the CDR3, 42 bases, with the frame set at the first base. To test whether a precursor-effector relationship exists among CD4 cytotoxic T cells, bulk UMI-based TCR sequencing was run on four sorted CD4+ memory subsets: TCM, TEM, IL-7Rhigh TEMRA, and IL-7R- TEMRA. The cells came from peripheral blood mononuclear cells that had been isolated from human blood. This clonotype was seen more than once but under ten times. What this receptor recognizes is not known. No base quality information exists; no much larger clone differs at one position. These reads were obtained on an Illumina MiSeq. The paper's processing steps were these. To quantify repertoire diversity, the Shannon-Wiener index was calculated using VDJtools. A TCRbeta clonotype counted as expanded if its clonotype frequency was 3 or higher. The raw public data were reprocessed by TCRdb itself: fastp quality trimming at Q25, MiXCR clonotype calling, in-frame beta chains only. Entries that share a CDR3 protein sequence are merged under the most common genes and DNA. What appears here as the V and J calls and clone size reflects TCRdb's work, not the paper's. A total of 610 or so distinct CDR3 sequences appear in this sample, 21% of them only once. Together, the top ten hold 15% of the sample.

This chain is built from TRBV7-2 and TRBJ2-7; no D gene is confidently identified. Sequenced: memory CD4+ T cells from blood (PBMCs). This receptor was identified in a human donor in good health. CDR3 reads: CASSSNPATYEQYF. In nucleotide form, the sequence is TGTGCCAGCAGCTCCAACCCCGCCACATACGAGCAGTACTTC.